This T cell receptor (beta chain) derives from a study of shared clonotypes between healthy human individuals. The study, taken as a whole, reports: Limited genetic and exposure-history diversity came from having few donors.

Positive CCR7 selection of CD45RO-negative cells yielded the naive CD8 cells, and terminally differentiated effector memory CD45RA+ cells were excluded. Only in-frame clones appear in the TCRdb table, and some are missing; sequencing was by immunoSEQ multiplex PCR. The sample shows nearly 2 million clones, just under 95% of them seen only once. CDR1 MNHNS and CDR2 SASEGT come from the germline V gene. The CDR3 is made up of 14 amino acids. Trimming took off 4 bases at V and 0 bases at J, with 9 bases between the two ends. Concerning this clone itself: Its antigen is still unknown.

The rearrangement links TRBV6-1 to TRBJ1-1; D is unclear. This sequence was found in a man aged 18-30 years in good health. Sequenced material: naive CD8+ T cells sorted from blood. CDR3 loop: CASSVFDMNTEAFF. CDR3 bases: TGTGCCAGCAGTGTGTTCGACATGAACACTGAAGCTTTCTTT.